Shown below are 13 T cell receptor beta chains from a single sample sequenced in a study of T-cell memory formation after mild COVID-19. Each CDR3 protein is one row after TCRdb ran MiXCR on the 5' RACE reads. The sample includes 470,000 or so distinct CDR3 sequences, under 20% of them seen just once. The source material was PBMCs or a T cell subset sorted from them (not recorded which). Every receptor here comes from a man between 18 and 35 years old who had mild COVID-19 (a few samples of this study predate the infection). Cell type and time point are not known.

CDR3 in amino acids: CASSAGPQETQYF. CDR3 DNA: TGTGCCAGCAGCGCGGGACCCCAAGAGACCCAGTACTTC. This chain links TRBV9 with TRBJ2-5; D is tentatively TRBD1 or TRBD2 (5 bases each). Germline V gene data show CDR1 as SGDLS and CDR2 as YYNGEE. CDR3 length: 13 amino acids. V was shortened by 3 bases and J by 1 base, with 7 bases between the two germline ends.

The chain joins TRBV5-1 to TRBJ2-1; perhaps TRBD2 as D (5 bases). Trimming cost V 0 bases and J 6 bases, with 13 bases left between them. CDR1 is SGHRS, CDR2 YFSETQ, per germline. The CDR3 totals 15 residues. The CDR3 nucleotides read TGCGCCAGCAGCTTGGATTCGGGGTCGGGCAATGAGCAGTTCTTC. Its protein is CASSLDSGSGNEQFF.

This clonotype was observed at least ten times. This chain joins TRBV29-1 and TRBJ2-1; D may correspond to TRBD1 or TRBD2 (6 bases each). The CDR3 contains 15 residues. Per the germline V gene, CDR1 is SQVTM and CDR2 is ANQGSEA. Trimming pared 5 bases from V and 0 bases from J, leaving 14 bases between. The CDR3 DNA reads TGCAGCGTTAACGGGGGCTCAAACTCCTACAATGAGCAGTTCTTC. It encodes CSVNGGSNSYNEQFF.

The chain couples TRBV6-2 or TRBV6-3 to TRBJ2-1; D is unresolved. Deletions cut 4 bases from V and 9 bases from J, with 7 bases between. CDR1 is MNHEY, CDR2 SVGEGT, per germline. This CDR3 is 11 amino acids long. The CDR3 sequence: CASSWAVEQFF. CDR3 in DNA: TGTGCCAGCAGTTGGGCGGTTGAGCAGTTCTTC.

This clonotype was picked up a small number of times. The genes are TRBV10-3 and TRBJ2-2; D gene ambiguous. Germline V gene data show CDR1 as ENHRY and CDR2 as SYGVKD. This CDR3 region has 14 residues. V gave up 7 bases and J gave up 6 bases, with 15 bases separating them. This chain's CDR3 is CAIKVAEGPGELFF. The DNA for the CDR3 is TGTGCCATCAAGGTGGCCGAAGGGCCCGGGGAGCTGTTTTTT.

This chain joins TRBV5-1 and TRBJ2-3, with D perhaps given as TRBD1 or TRBD2 (5 bases each). Germline CDR1 reads SGHRS; CDR2 reads YFSETQ. This CDR3 region has 14 residues. The ends were cut back, 4 bases at V and 6 bases at J, with 15 bases in the middle. CDR3 sequence (DNA): TGCGCCAGCAGCCCCGGGACCGCGTCGGATACGCAGTATTTT. As protein: CASSPGTASDTQYF.

The chain is built from TRBV7-8 and TRBJ1-1; D not certain. Deletions cut 5 bases from V and 1 base from J, with 14 bases between. Germline CDR1 SGHVS, CDR2 FQNEAQ. This CDR3 comprises 15 residues. CDR3 region: CASSPKRVANTEAFF. The DNA of the CDR3 is TGTGCCAGCAGCCCAAAGCGCGTAGCGAACACTGAAGCTTTCTTT.

This clonotype has more than one count but fewer than ten. V and J are TRBV9 and TRBJ2-5, with D perhaps matching TRBD2 (5 bases). The germline gives CDR1 SGDLS, CDR2 YYNGEE. This CDR3 comprises 14 residues. V dropped 1 base and J dropped 0 bases, with 7 bases sitting between them. DNA of the CDR3: TGTGCCAGCAGCGTACGAGCGGACCAAGAGACCCAGTACTTC. Protein: CASSVRADQETQYF.

This clonotype is a singleton in its sample. A much larger clone differs by one base, so this may be a read error. The V and J genes are TRBV20-1 and TRBJ1-1, with D hard to call. Germline values: CDR1 DFQATT, CDR2 SNEGSKA (reference sequence). CDR3 length equals 15 residues. Here the CDR3 reads CSARDWEGLNTEDFF. Written as DNA, the CDR3 is TGCAGTGCTAGAGACTGGGAGGGCCTGAACACTGAAGATTTCTTT.

V gene TRBV6-5 combines with J gene TRBJ2-3; D not certain. Trimming pared 5 bases from V and 1 base from J, leaving 10 bases between. Germline V gives CDR1 MNHEY, CDR2 SVGAGI. The CDR3 consists of 14 residues. This chain's CDR3 is CASSEETGTDTQYF. CDR3 nucleotides: TGTGCCAGCAGTGAGGAGACGGGCACAGATACGCAGTATTTT.

This clonotype has just a few counts. The rearrangement uses TRBV5-1 and TRBJ2-5; D tentatively reads TRBD1 or TRBD2 (5 bases each). V was shortened by 6 bases and J by 7 bases, with 19 bases between the two germline ends. CDR1 is SGHRS and CDR2 is YFSETQ in the germline V gene. This CDR3 has 14 amino acids. The CDR3 region has the DNA TGCGCCAGCAAGCGAGGGGCGGCCGATATGACCCAGTACTTC. Its protein is CASKRGAADMTQYF.

This clonotype has ten or more counts. The chain combines TRBV9 with TRBJ1-1; no firm D call. Trimming removed 2 bases at V and 1 base at J, with 9 bases between. Germline V gene sequence: CDR1 SGDLS, CDR2 YYNGEE. The CDR3 spans 14 residues. This CDR3 reads CASSVGSTNTEAFF. As DNA, the CDR3 is TGTGCCAGCAGCGTGGGCAGCACGAACACTGAAGCTTTCTTT. The variable domain in full, with the rest retrieved from reference TRBV9 and TRBJ1-1, is DSGVTQTPKHLITATGQRVTLRCSPRSGDLSVYWYQQSLDQGLQFLIQYYNGEERAKGNILERFSAQQFPDLHSELNLSSLELGDSALYFCASSVGSTNTEAFFGQGTRLTVV.

This clonotype was picked up many times. J is TRBJ2-3 and V is TRBV18; weak D call: TRBD2 (6 bases). Per the germline V gene, CDR1 is KGHSH and CDR2 is LQKENI. The CDR3 has 15 residues. Deletions cut 1 base from V and 4 bases from J, with 12 bases between. The CDR3 nucleotides read TGTGCCAGCTCACCACGGGCTAGCGTGGCAGATACGCAGTATTTT. Protein: CASSPRASVADTQYF.